The 18 T cell receptor beta chains below come from one sample, sequenced in a study of immune evolution from preneoplasia to lung adenocarcinoma. Generated by immunoSEQ multiplex PCR, the TCRdb table keeps only in-frame clones and is missing some. The sample lists around 39,000 clones, about 73% occurring once. Sequencing was done on a sample of FFPE invasive lung adenocarcinoma tissue. These receptors were collected from a person in their 60s with lung adenocarcinoma.

In its sample, this clone was seen a few times. The chain employs TRBV27 and TRBJ2-4, with D tentatively TRBD1 (5 bases). The V end was cut by 6 bases, the J end by 7 bases, with 16 bases between. This CDR3 has 14 amino acids. CDR1 and CDR2 from the germline V gene are MNHEY and SMNVEV (reference sequence). The DNA of the CDR3 is TGTGCCAGCAGCGACCAGGGCGACTGGAACATTCAGTACTTC. Its translation is CASSDQGDWNIQYF.

The V gene is TRBV5-1, the J gene TRBJ2-5, with D perhaps TRBD2 (7 bases). V lost 7 bases and J 5 bases, leaving 18 bases between the germline ends. CDR1 and CDR2 from the germline V gene are SGHRS and YFSETQ. The CDR3 totals 14 residues. The CDR3 spells CASWGGGARETQYF. CDR3 nucleotide sequence: TGCGCCAGCTGGGGCGGGGGCGCCCGGGAGACCCAGTACTTC. The variable domain in full, with the rest retrieved from reference TRBV5-1 and TRBJ2-5, is KAGVTQTPRYLIKTRGQQVTLSCSPISGHRSVSWYQQTPGQGLQFLFEYFSETQRNKGNFPGRFSGRQFSNSRSEMNVSTLELGDSALYLCASWGGGARETQYFGPGTRLLVL.

This chain uses TRBV6-6 with TRBJ1-5, with TRBD1 identical over 7 bases. The length of the CDR3 is 16 residues. Germline values: CDR1 MNHNY, CDR2 SVGAGI (reference sequence). J lost 7 bases, V lost 5 bases, and 14 bases had no gene match. CDR3 protein: CASSPSGTGEGQPQHF. The CDR3 DNA is TGTGCCAGCAGTCCCTCGGGCACAGGGGAGGGACAGCCCCAGCATTTT.

V usage is TRBV7-8 and J usage is TRBJ2-7; possible D gene TRBD2, 5 bases. The CDR3 is made up of 13 amino acids. CDR1 SGHVS and CDR2 FQNEAQ come from the germline V gene. Between the trimmed V and J ends, which lost 6 bases and 3 bases, there was a span of 12 bases. Here the CDR3 DNA reads TGTGCCAGCAGTCCCGGACTGAACTACGAGCAGTACTTC. Translated: CASSPGLNYEQYF.

The chain joins TRBV11-2 to TRBJ2-7; 9 bases line up with TRBD2. The trim removed 1 base at V and 3 bases at J, leaving 13 bases unmatched. The CDR3 sequence is 18 residues long. CDR1 and CDR2 (germline): SGHAT, FQNNGV. The CDR3 DNA sequence: TGTGCCAGCAGCTTAGGAGGACTAGCGCTCCCGAGTCTCTACGAGCAGTACTTC. It yields the protein CASSLGGLALPSLYEQYF.

For this clone: The same CDR3 arises from other DNA sequences in this sample as well. The rearrangement links TRBV9 to TRBJ1-1, with D unresolved. The CDR3 contains 13 residues. Trimming shortened V by 1 base and J by 1 base, and 5 bases separated the two germline ends. Germline CDR1 reads SGDLS; CDR2 reads YYNGEE. The CDR3 DNA reads TGTGCCAGCAGCGTAACGGAGAACACTGAAGCTTTCTTT. Its protein product is CASSVTENTEAFF.

The chain has TRBV28 and TRBJ2-1; TRBD2 matches at 8 bases. V lost 8 bases and J lost 0; bases outside the gene matches: 9. This CDR3 contains 16 residues. CDR1 and CDR2 from the germline V gene are MDHEN and SYDVKM. The CDR3 sequence: CASPKQRESSYNEQFF. The DNA of the CDR3 is TGTGCCAGCCCCAAACAGCGGGAGAGCTCCTACAATGAGCAGTTCTTC.

The rearrangement joins TRBV5-4 to TRBJ2-7; D might be TRBD2 (5 bases). Germline CDR1 SGHNT, CDR2 YYREEE (reference sequence). There are 15 residues in the CDR3. Deletions cut 0 bases from V and 3 bases from J, with 13 bases between. CDR3 in DNA: TGTGCCAGCAGCTTGGGATTTTCCGGGAACTACGAGCAGTACTTC. The encoded protein is CASSLGFSGNYEQYF.

CDR3 bases: TGTGCCAGCAGTTACCCGAGGGGCTCCCCCGGGGAGCTGTTTTTT. Translated: CASSYPRGSPGELFF. The chain is built from TRBV6-6 and TRBJ2-2; D might be TRBD1 or TRBD2, each matching 5 bases. Trimming removed 2 bases at V and 6 bases at J, with 13 bases between. The CDR3 extends over 15 amino acids. CDR1 is MNHNY, CDR2 SVGAGI, per germline (reference sequence).

The chain combines TRBV29-1 with TRBJ1-1; D not resolved. CDR1 is SQVTM and CDR2 is ANQGSEA in the germline V gene. The V end was cut by 4 bases, the J end by 1 base, with 7 bases between. The CDR3 is made up of 12 amino acids. The CDR3 bases are TGCAGCGTTGGAGGATGGAACACTGAAGCTTTCTTT. This translates into CSVGGWNTEAFF.

This rearrangement joins TRBV2 to TRBJ2-3, with 12 bases identical to TRBD1. This CDR3 region has 15 residues. Germline CDR1 SNHLY, CDR2 FYNNEI. V lost 5 bases to trimming and J lost 3 bases; unmatched junction nucleotides: 3. The DNA for the CDR3 is TGTGCCAGCAGTTGGGGACAGGGGGCGACAGATACGCAGTATTTT. Protein sequence: CASSWGQGATDTQYF.

This chain connects TRBV10-3 to TRBJ1-3; D not resolved. CDR3 length: 13 residues. Trimming stripped 4 bases from V and 1 base from J, with 5 bases between. Germline assignment: CDR1 ENHRY and CDR2 SYGVKD. CDR3 sequence: CAISAGSGNTIYF. The CDR3 DNA follows: TGTGCCATCAGTGCTGGTTCTGGAAACACCATATATTTT.

The J gene is TRBJ1-4, the V gene TRBV7-9; D unresolved. The V end was cut by 2 bases, the J end by 0 bases, with 4 bases between. Germline CDR1 reads SEHNR; CDR2 reads FQNEAQ (reference sequence). The CDR3 totals 14 residues. The CDR3 reads CASSLLSTNEKLFF. Here the CDR3 DNA reads TGTGCCAGCAGCTTATTGTCAACTAATGAAAAACTGTTTTTT.

Only a few counts were recorded for this clone. The J gene is TRBJ1-2, the V gene TRBV7-6; possible D gene TRBD1, 6 bases. Germline V gene lookup returns CDR1 SGHVS and CDR2 FNYEAQ. The CDR3 is 14 residues long. V shed 0 bases and J shed 7 bases, with 12 bases lying between them. CDR3 amino acids: CASSLASGASGYTF. CDR3 DNA sequence: TGTGCCAGCAGCTTAGCGTCGGGGGCGAGTGGCTACACCTTC. Full variable domain (rest looked up from reference TRBV7-6 and TRBJ1-2): GAGVSQSPRYKVTKRGQDVALRCDPISGHVSLYWYRQALGQGPEFLTYFNYEAQQDKSGLPNDRFSAERPEGSISTLTIQRTEQRDSAMYRCASSLASGASGYTFGSGTRLTVV.

V gene TRBV7-9 combines with J gene TRBJ2-2, with 7 bases that match TRBD1. Unmatched junction bases numbered 6, after V lost 7 bases and J lost 4 bases. The V gene's germline CDR1 is SEHNR and CDR2 FQNEAQ (reference sequence). The CDR3 is 14 amino acids. The CDR3 sequence: CASTIQGITGELFF. CDR3 DNA: TGTGCCAGCACCATACAGGGGATCACCGGGGAGCTGTTTTTT.

This clone is medium-sized within its sample. This chain links TRBV10-1 with TRBJ2-1; 9 bases are shared with TRBD2. The CDR3 consists of 15 residues. V lost 4 bases and J lost 8; bases outside the gene matches: 9. The V gene's germline CDR1 is WNHNN and CDR2 SYGVQD (reference sequence). CDR3 sequence (DNA): TGCGCCAGCAGTGCCGCTGGCGGGAGGGGGCATGAGCAGTTCTTC. Translated: CASSAAGGRGHEQFF.

The gene calls are TRBV5-1 and TRBJ2-7, with 12 bases matching TRBD2. With V trimmed by 8 bases and J by 6 bases, 18 bases remained unmatched. The CDR3 extends over 17 amino acids. Per germline, CDR1 SGHRS and CDR2 YFSETQ. The DNA for the CDR3 is TGCGCCAGTACCCTCACATCGCTAGCGGGAGGGCCAGGCGAGCAGTACTTC. Its translation is CASTLTSLAGGPGEQYF.

As concerns this clone: Other nucleotide sequences in the sample specify the same CDR3. The chain couples TRBV30 to TRBJ2-3, with D uncertain. The germline gives CDR1 GTSNPN, CDR2 SVGIG (reference sequence). This CDR3 contains 11 residues. The ends were cut back, 1 base at V and 2 bases at J, with 1 base in the middle. As DNA, the CDR3 is TGTGCCTGGAGTGCCACAGATACGCAGTATTTT. This gives the protein CAWSATDTQYF.